This entry lists 7 T cell receptor beta chains sequenced from one sample in a study of blood T cell repertoires in COVID-19. Sequencing was performed with immunoSEQ multiplex PCR; in TCRdb, only in-frame clones are kept and a portion is missing. The sample includes 180,000 or so clones, 80% to 90% of them seen just once. Sequences were obtained from PBMCs or T cells enriched from blood (not recorded which). These receptors all stem from a woman aged 50 to 60 in a cohort exposed to, infected with or recovered from COVID-19 (not recorded which).

The rearrangement links TRBV3-1 (or the pseudogene TRBV3-2) to TRBJ2-5; D is uncertain. Germline V gene sequence: CDR1 LGHDT, CDR2 YNNKEL (reference sequence). Trimming removed 3 bases from V and 2 bases from J, with 10 bases in between. This CDR3 has 14 residues. CDR3 loop: CASSHQALQETQYF. CDR3 in DNA: TGTGCCAGCAGCCATCAAGCTTTACAAGAGACCCAGTACTTC.

This clone has only a few counts. The chain uses TRBV19 and TRBJ1-5; D unclear. Trimming cost V 4 bases and J 5 bases, with 12 bases left between them. CDR1 and CDR2 (germline): LNHDA, SQIVND (reference sequence). The CDR3 covers 14 residues. CDR3 sequence (DNA): TGTGCCAGTAGTACCCCGAAAGCCGATCAGCCCCAGCATTTT. The encoded protein is CASSTPKADQPQHF.

The genes are TRBV28 and TRBJ1-3; 7 bases fit TRBD1. Per the germline V gene, CDR1 is MDHEN and CDR2 is SYDVKM. V lost 4 bases to trimming and J lost 1 base; unmatched junction nucleotides: 10. The length of the CDR3 is 17 residues. The CDR3 bases are TGTGCCAGCAGTTCGATCAGGGGGGTTATTTCTGGAAACACCATATATTTT. It translates to CASSSIRGVISGNTIYF.

V usage is TRBV6-5 and J usage is TRBJ1-2; possibly TRBD1 for D (5 bases). Germline V gene lookup returns CDR1 MNHEY and CDR2 SVGAGI. The germline V and J ends were trimmed by 0 bases and 5 bases, with 7 bases remaining between them. The CDR3 sequence is 13 residues long. The CDR3 nucleotides are TGTGCCAGCAGTTACTCTCAGGGTTATGGCTACACCTTC. It codes for CASSYSQGYGYTF.

The genes are TRBV7-2 and TRBJ1-1; weak D call: TRBD1 (6 bases). V lost 2 bases to trimming and J lost 3 bases, with 13 bases between them. This CDR3 contains 15 residues. The germline gives CDR1 SGHTA, CDR2 FQGNSA. CDR3 in amino acids: CASSLTTGRDTEAFF. CDR3 in DNA: TGTGCCAGCAGCTTAACGACAGGACGAGACACTGAAGCTTTCTTT.

V is TRBV6-5 and J is TRBJ2-7, with 10 bases matching TRBD1. The germline V gene encodes CDR1 MNHEY and CDR2 SVGAGI. The CDR3 has 13 amino acids. Trimming cost V 6 bases and J 6 bases; bases outside gene matches: 5. The CDR3 DNA reads as TGTGCCAGCAGCAGGGACAGGGGTAGCGAGCAGTACTTC. Translating gives CASSRDRGSEQYF.

The chain employs TRBV11-3 and TRBJ2-2, with D maybe TRBD1 (5 bases). The germline CDR1 and CDR2 sequences are SGHNT and YENEEA. The V end lost 3 bases, the J end lost 4 bases, and 9 bases lay between the germline ends. The CDR3 is made up of 14 amino acids. CDR3 amino acids: CASSLKGATGELFF. DNA for the CDR3: TGTGCCAGCAGCTTGAAAGGGGCCACCGGGGAGCTGTTTTTT.